Presented here are 3 T cell receptor beta chains from one specimen sequenced in a study of T cells in women clearing cervical HPV infection. Using immunoSEQ multiplex PCR, the repertoire was profiled, and TCRdb retains in-frame clones only, with some absent. The sample table sets out about 26,000 clones. Specimen: blood buffy coat. These receptors originate from a woman aged 18-69 years with a cervical HPV16 infection that either progressed to CIN3+ or cleared (not recorded which).

With respect to this clone: The read stops 3 residues short of the end of the CDR3; the missing end is completed from the germline J gene. V gene TRBV29-1 combines with J gene TRBJ2-3; TRBD2 matches 11 bases. The CDR3 totals 16 residues. V was pared by 8 bases and J by 2 bases, with 12 bases of the junction left unmatched. The germline V gene encodes CDR1 SQVTM and CDR2 ANQGSEA. CDR3 bases read: TGCAGCCATCTACCCTTAGCGGGGGGGCACACAGATACG. Translating gives CSHLPLAGGHTDT. The whole CDR3 region reads CSHLPLAGGHTDTQYF.

In the case of this clone: The DNA ends 3 residues before the CDR3 does, and the rest of the CDR3 is filled in from the germline J gene. The chain couples TRBV7-9 to TRBJ2-3; D ambiguous. With 5 bases removed from V and 4 bases from J, the gap between germline ends came to 13 bases. The CDR3 is 14 residues long. Per the germline V gene, CDR1 is SEHNR and CDR2 is FQNEAQ (reference sequence). The covered CDR3 bases are TGTGCCAGCAGCCCGAATACTCGGGCAGATACG. Translation gives CASSPNTRADT. The entire CDR3 sequence reads CASSPNTRADTQYF.

To note about this clone: The read falls 3 residues short of the CDR3 end, and the missing part is taken from the germline J gene. The V call is TRBV6-1, the J call TRBJ1-3; 10 bases are shared with TRBD1. V gave up 3 bases and J gave up 1 base; unmatched junction bases: 0. Germline V gene lookup returns CDR1 MNHNS and CDR2 SASEGT. The CDR3 consists of 15 residues. The sequenced part of the CDR3 DNA is TGTGCCAGCAGTGAGGACAGGGGGTCTGGAAACACC. As protein: CASSEDRGSGNT. In full, the CDR3 reads CASSEDRGSGNTIYF.